The 5 T cell receptor beta chains below were found in one sample sequenced in a study of cytomegalovirus exposure and HLA in healthy donors. In the PCR, 60 Vbeta and 13 Jbeta primers were used. This table comes from immunoSEQ multiplex PCR, and its TCRdb copy is limited to in-frame clones, with some not included. Of 100,000 to 150,000 clones in the sample, about 83% are singletons; the top ten hold around 3.5%. The sequencing input was PBMCs. All receptors derive from a man younger than 40 in good health and CMV-seronegative.

The chain links TRBV6-6 to TRBJ1-1, with a weak D call TRBD1 (6 bases). The V end was cut by 10 bases, the J end by 0 bases, with 9 bases between. The CDR3 has 12 amino acids. Per germline, CDR1 MNHNY and CDR2 SVGAGI (reference sequence). This CDR3 reads CATQGLNTEAFF. The CDR3 DNA reads as TGTGCCACCCAGGGGTTGAACACTGAAGCTTTCTTT.

This clone was observed a handful of times. The chain employs TRBV18 and TRBJ1-3; D is perhaps TRBD1 (5 bases). CDR3 length: 14 residues. Between the trimmed V and J ends, which lost 3 bases and 1 base, there was a span of 7 bases. CDR1 and CDR2 (germline): KGHSH, LQKENI. The CDR3 DNA reads as TGTGCCAGCTCACCTCAGGGATCTGGAAACACCATATATTTT. Translated: CASSPQGSGNTIYF. Together with reference TRBV18 and TRBJ1-3, the CDR3 gives the full variable domain: NAGVMQNPRHLVRRRGQEARLRCSPMKGHSHVYWYRQLPEEGLKFMVYLQKENIIDESGMPKERFSAEFPKEGPSILRIQQVVRGDSAAYFCASSPQGSGNTIYFGEGSWLTVV.

The rearrangement links TRBV6-5 to TRBJ2-7; D is perhaps TRBD1 (6 bases). CDR3 length: 13 amino acids. The germline gives CDR1 MNHEY, CDR2 SVGAGI. The V end lost 4 bases, the J end lost 5 bases, and 12 bases lay between the germline ends. The CDR3 DNA reads TGTGCCAGCAGTTTACAGGGTTTGCACGAGCAGTACTTC. It codes for CASSLQGLHEQYF.

This chain links TRBV7-2 with TRBJ2-7; D is perhaps TRBD2 (5 bases). Germline CDR1 SGHTA, CDR2 FQGNSA. This CDR3 is built from 16 residues. With 5 bases removed from V and 2 bases from J, the gap between germline ends came to 19 bases. CDR3 nucleotides: TGTGCCAGCAGCCCTTACCAAGGCGAGGGTACCTACGAGCAGTACTTC. It encodes CASSPYQGEGTYEQYF.

J is TRBJ1-1 and V is TRBV5-4, with TRBD1 matching over 10 bases. The CDR3 is 15 residues long. CDR1 and CDR2 (germline): SGHNT, YYREEE (reference sequence). After removal of 0 bases from V and 4 bases from J, the junction contained 3 bases not matched to a gene. The CDR3 sequence: CASSLGQGAPTEAFF. For the CDR3, the DNA is TGTGCCAGCAGCTTGGGACAGGGGGCGCCCACTGAAGCTTTCTTT. Variable domain in full (rest from reference TRBV5-4 and TRBJ1-1): ETGVTQSPTHLIKTRGQQVTLRCSSQSGHNTVSWYQQALGQGPQFIFQYYREEENGRGNFPPRFSGLQFPNYSSELNVNALELDDSALYLCASSLGQGAPTEAFFGQGTRLTVV.